The next 6 T cell receptor beta chains were all read from a single sample in a study of metastatic and nonmetastatic thyroid tumors. Nobody among the patients had been given any treatment before thyroid surgery. TCRdb re-called the PCR reads via MiXCR. The sample comprises roughly 17,000 clones, 24% of which are singletons, and about an eighth rests with the top ten. The specimen sequenced was tumor tissue. Source of these receptors: a male donor with papillary thyroid cancer or a benign thyroid nodule (not recorded which). Some clones in this sample may be carry-over from other donors' samples.

A word on this clone: The junction and the germline gene differ at one end; a read error may be behind it. The chain joins TRBV7-9 to TRBJ2-5; TRBD1 matches at 9 bases. This CDR3 has 16 amino acids. CDR1 and CDR2 from the germline V gene are SEHNR and FQNEAQ (reference sequence). CDR3 sequence reads: CASSNLDRGFFEIQYF. The DNA for the CDR3 is TGTGCCAGCAGCAACCTGGACAGGGGTTTTTTCGAGATCCAGTACTTC.

The chain is built from TRBV5-5 and TRBJ1-6; TRBD1 matches at 9 bases. CDR1 SGHKS and CDR2 YYEKEE come from the germline V gene (reference sequence). With 4 bases clipped from V and 6 bases from J, the junction kept 2 bases outside the gene matches. CDR3 length: 14 residues. The CDR3 protein is CASSVTGGNSPLHF. The CDR3 coding sequence is TGTGCCAGCAGCGTGACAGGGGGTAATTCACCCCTCCACTTT.

This clone was seen many times. The genes are TRBV27 and TRBJ2-7, with no clear D. Trimming took off 1 base at V and 4 bases at J, with 11 bases between the two ends. Germline V gene sequence: CDR1 MNHEY, CDR2 SMNVEV (reference sequence). The CDR3 loop spans 14 amino acids. The CDR3 DNA reads as TGTGCCAGCAGTTTATGGGCGGAGTCGTACGAGCAGTACTTC. Translation: CASSLWAESYEQYF.

Ten or more counts support this clone. This CDR3 reads CASSVKQGSGSYNSPLHF. The CDR3 DNA reads TGTGCCAGCAGCGTTAAACAGGGGTCGGGATCCTATAATTCACCCCTCCACTTT. V is TRBV6-6 and J is TRBJ1-6; the match to TRBD1 covers 7 bases. This CDR3 region has 18 residues. Germline CDR1 is MNHNY and CDR2 is SVGAGI (reference sequence). Trimming at V came to 6 bases and at J to 1 base, leaving 12 bases not matched to a gene.

This clone is classed as medium-sized (0.01 to 0.1%). The V and J genes are TRBV11-1 and TRBJ1-2, with D possibly matching TRBD1 (5 bases). V lost 5 bases and J 6 bases, leaving 10 bases between the germline ends. Looked up from germline, CDR1 is SGHAT and CDR2 is FQDESV (reference sequence). The CDR3 has 12 amino acids. This CDR3 is CASSNARDGYTF. The CDR3 bases are TGTGCCAGCAGCAATGCCAGGGATGGCTACACCTTC. Variable domain in full (rest from reference TRBV11-1 and TRBJ1-2): EAEVAQSPRYKITEKSQAVAFWCDPISGHATLYWYRQILGQGPELLVQFQDESVVDDSQLPKDRFSAERLKGVDSTLKIQPAELGDSAMYLCASSNARDGYTFGSGTRLTVV.

The chain recombines TRBV7-6 with TRBJ2-6; 7 bases are a match to TRBD1. CDR3 length equals 18 residues. Germline V lookup: CDR1 SGHVS, CDR2 FNYEAQ. Trimming removed 3 bases from V and 0 bases from J; junction bases left unmatched: 8. The CDR3 nucleotides read TGTGCCAGCAGCTTCGGAACAGGGGTATCCTCTGGGGCCAACGTCCTGACTTTC. It is translated as CASSFGTGVSSGANVLTF. Drawing the rest from reference TRBV7-6 and TRBJ2-6, the complete variable domain is GAGVSQSPRYKVTKRGQDVALRCDPISGHVSLYWYRQALGQGPEFLTYFNYEAQQDKSGLPNDRFSAERPEGSISTLTIQRTEQRDSAMYRCASSFGTGVSSGANVLTFGAGSRLTVL.